This T cell receptor beta chain was obtained from a study of blood T cells in healthy people across ages. Study-wide findings and caveats: Long-lived donors had more naive CD4+ cells and higher diversity than aged donors.

There were at least 6 micrograms of total RNA extracted from every sample. A sample-barcoded 5' primer and a J-beta primer mix were used in a second PCR of about 7 to 12 cycles. All samples yielded 2.5 million or more CDR3-containing paired-end reads. TCRdb re-called the 5' RACE reads through MiXCR, storing one row per CDR3 protein. Here the sample spans about 640,000 distinct CDR3 sequences, about 53% being singletons. In germline, CDR1 is MNHEY, CDR2 SMNVEV (reference sequence). V shed 5 bases and J 7 bases; nucleotides not matched to a gene: 13. The CDR3 has 15 residues. In regard to this clonotype: Its antigen is as yet unknown.

The chain combines TRBV27 with TRBJ2-7; 8 nucleotides line up with TRBD2. The sample consisted of blood. This TCR derives from a man aged 60 to 69 in good health. CDR3 DNA: TGTGCCAGCAGTACCGGACGAGCGGGGGTCAATGAGCAGTACTTC. Encoded protein: CASSTGRAGVNEQYF.